The clone carrying this T cell receptor (beta chain) was detected a few times. The antigen remains undetermined. This sample is part of a study of regulatory T cells in long-lasting Graves disease. On the study more broadly: Over 5 years of antithyroid drugs with positive TSH receptor antibodies was taken to mean persistent Graves' disease. Overall study findings and caveats: It is possible that accuracy was reduced by the small size of the sample.

Construction of the TCR beta libraries employed iRepertoire HTBI primers in conjunction with Arm-PCR of CDR3 regions. TCRdb processed the multiplex PCR reads anew with MiXCR; each CDR3 protein has one entry. The sample yields about 420,000 distinct CDR3 sequences, 20% to 30% seen once. This sample's time point: persistent/refractory GD, antithyroid drugs over 5 years with positive TRAb. With RNA extracted from PBMCs as input, the TCR library was made. Tubes containing EDTA received 8 to 9.5 milliliters of drawn peripheral blood. The material sequenced was peripheral blood mononuclear cells (PBMCs), taken when the disease was refractory, from a patient treated with antithyroid drugs. The sequence was collected from a female donor with Graves disease.

The CDR3 nucleotides read TGTGCCGGGAGCGCGAACACCGGGGAGCTGTTTTTT. Translated, it gives CAGSANTGELFF. The chain employs TRBV10-3 and TRBJ2-2, with D possibly matching TRBD2 (5 bases). Looked up from germline, CDR1 is ENHRY and CDR2 is SYGVKD. V lost 11 bases and J 0 bases, leaving 7 bases between the germline ends. This CDR3 comprises 12 residues.